This TCR beta chain was retrieved from a study of blood T cells in healthy people across ages. On this clonotype itself: What it binds is unknown.

A J-beta primer mix and a sample-barcoded 5' primer were used in a second PCR of roughly 7 to 12 cycles. TCRdb ran MiXCR on the 5' RACE reads and lists one entry per CDR3 protein. The profile shows some 1,000,000 distinct CDR3 sequences, around 25% of them singletons. Study-level points and caveats: Higher naive T cell percentage went strongly together with higher TCR beta diversity.

This sample was shared with a second study, whose subject was T cells of mothers and their children. This second study notes: Each mother gave over 8 million TCR beta CDR3 reads; each child, some 3 million.

Sequencing used blood. This TCR was sampled from a girl aged 2-9 years in good health.

CDR3 nucleotide sequence: TGCAGTGCTAGTCACGACTTACTCTATGGCTACACCTTC. It encodes CSASHDLLYGYTF. This chain connects TRBV20-1 to TRBJ1-2; no firm D call. Germline assignment: CDR1 DFQATT and CDR2 SNEGSKA (reference sequence). V was shortened by 3 bases and J by 4 bases, with 12 bases between the two germline ends. The CDR3 loop spans 13 amino acids.